The subject of this entry is one T cell receptor (beta chain). This CDR3 is built from 14 residues. Unmatched junction bases numbered 7, after V lost 4 bases and J lost 8 bases. The germline gives CDR1 SEHNR, CDR2 FQNEAQ (reference sequence). These data are taken from a study of glioma-infiltrating T cells after dendritic cell vaccination. Noted time point: after dendritic cell vaccination, including at tumor progression/relapse. All glioblastoma patients lacked an isocitrate dehydrogenase mutation. The PCR used 60 V beta and 13 J beta primers. Only in-frame clones appear in the TCRdb table, and some are missing; sequencing was by immunoSEQ multiplex PCR. The sample has some 90,000 clones; over 75% are singletons.

The clonotype comes from a human donor with glioblastoma. The rearrangement uses TRBV7-9 and TRBJ1-4, with TRBD1 identical over 7 bases. The material was blood, obtained after dendritic cell vaccination. DNA for the CDR3: TGTGCCAGCAGCTCGACAGGGAAGTTCGAAAAACTGTTTTTT. Protein sequence: CASSSTGKFEKLFF.